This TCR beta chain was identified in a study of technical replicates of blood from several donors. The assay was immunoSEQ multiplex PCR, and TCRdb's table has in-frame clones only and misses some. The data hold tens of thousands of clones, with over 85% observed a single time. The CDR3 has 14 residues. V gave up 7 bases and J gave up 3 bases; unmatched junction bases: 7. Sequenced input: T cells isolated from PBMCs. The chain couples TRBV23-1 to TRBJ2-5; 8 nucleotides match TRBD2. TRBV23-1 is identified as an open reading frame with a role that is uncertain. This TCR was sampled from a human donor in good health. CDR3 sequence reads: CASTIRGGEETQYF. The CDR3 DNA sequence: TGCGCCAGCACTATACGGGGGGGCGAAGAGACCCAGTACTTC.